The 23 T cell receptor beta chains below were found in one sample sequenced in a study of T cell repertoires in cytomegalovirus infection (dated by TCRdb to the late 2010s). Sequencing was performed on an Illumina HiSeq 1500. The raw public data were reprocessed by TCRdb itself: fastp quality trimming at Q25, MiXCR clonotype calling, in-frame beta chains only. Entries are consolidated by CDR3 protein sequence, retaining the most common genes and DNA. A total of about 140,000 distinct CDR3 sequences appear in this sample, roughly 6% of them only once. Roughly 18% of the sample is in the top ten clones. Input material: PBMCs. These receptors were collected from a human donor in good health (CMV status not recorded). Some clones in this sample may be carry-over from other donors' samples.

This clonotype was seen many times. V and J are TRBV7-2 and TRBJ2-7; the match to TRBD1 covers 9 bases. Losses at the gene ends were 1 base for V and 2 bases for J; bases not matched to a gene: 9. The CDR3 has 17 residues. Germline V gene lookup returns CDR1 SGHTA and CDR2 FQGNSA. The CDR3 loop reads CASSLGSLGQGAYEQYF. The CDR3 DNA reads TGTGCCAGCAGCTTAGGGTCGTTGGGACAGGGTGCCTACGAGCAGTACTTC.

This clonotype was picked up a small number of times. The V gene is TRBV6-1, the J gene TRBJ1-1; 8 nucleotides align to TRBD1. Unmatched junction bases numbered 10, after V lost 7 bases and J lost 6 bases. The CDR3 is 14 amino acids. Germline V CDR1 and CDR2: MNHNS, SASEGT. As DNA, the CDR3 is TGTGCCAGCAACCCGGACAGGGATGGAGCTGAAGCTTTCTTT. It translates to CASNPDRDGAEAFF.

This clonotype was found a few times. The CDR3 bases are TGTGCCAGCAGCCGGGATGCAACCGGGGAGCTGTTTTTT. Protein product: CASSRDATGELFF. This chain links TRBV7-3 with TRBJ2-2; D possibly corresponds to TRBD2 (5 bases). V was pared by 5 bases and J by 5 bases, with 9 bases between. The CDR3 loop spans 13 amino acids. Germline lookup yields CDR1 SGHTA and CDR2 FQGTGA.

The CDR3 sequence is CASRPGGDTGELFF. In DNA form, the CDR3 reads TGTGCCAGCCGTCCAGGGGGCGACACCGGGGAGCTGTTTTTT. This chain joins TRBV6-2 or TRBV6-3 and TRBJ2-2; 8 bases agree with TRBD1. Germline values: CDR1 MNHEY, CDR2 SVGEGT. The CDR3 extends over 14 amino acids. V lost 8 bases to trimming and J lost 3 bases; unmatched junction nucleotides: 5.

V and J are TRBV6-2 or TRBV6-3 and TRBJ2-3; TRBD2 matches 8 bases. The J segment lost 1 base and the V segment lost 8 bases, leaving 11 bases of the junction unmatched. Germline CDR1 reads MNHEY; CDR2 reads SVGEGT. There are 16 residues in the CDR3. CDR3 region: CASLDRLARGTDTQYF. CDR3 bases: TGTGCCAGCCTCGATAGACTAGCGCGGGGCACAGATACGCAGTATTTT.

This clonotype was observed many times. The genes are TRBV7-8 and TRBJ2-4; no clear D. CDR1 SGHVS and CDR2 FQNEAQ come from the germline V gene. The CDR3 contains 15 residues. Trimming removed 5 bases at V and 1 base at J, with 12 bases between. In DNA, the CDR3 is TGTGCCAGCAGCCCAACGGCCCCTGCCAAAAACATTCAGTACTTC. It encodes CASSPTAPAKNIQYF. Variable domain in full (rest from reference TRBV7-8 and TRBJ2-4): GAGVSQSPRYKVAKRGQDVALRCDPISGHVSLFWYQQALGQGPEFLTYFQNEAQLDKSGLPSDRFFAERPEGSVSTLKIQRTQQEDSAVYLCASSPTAPAKNIQYFGAGTRLSVL.

This clonotype was seen at least ten times. The chain combines TRBV2 with TRBJ1-6, with 12 bases matching TRBD1. V dropped 4 bases and J dropped 8; count of bases not matched to a gene: 6. The CDR3 totals 16 residues. Germline V gives CDR1 SNHLY, CDR2 FYNNEI. The CDR3 nucleotides are TGTGCCAGCAGTGGTAGGGACAGGGGGCCTTATTCACCCCTCCACTTT. The encoded protein is CASSGRDRGPYSPLHF.

This clonotype was counted only a few times. The CDR3 DNA follows: TGTGCCAGCAGTGACTCTTGGCGGCCCAATGAGCAGTTCTTC. Protein sequence: CASSDSWRPNEQFF. This chain connects TRBV6-4 to TRBJ2-1; D uncertain. The V gene's germline CDR1 is MRHNA and CDR2 SNTAGT. The V end lost 0 bases, the J end lost 6 bases, and 9 bases lay between the germline ends. This CDR3 is built from 14 residues.

This clonotype was picked up many times. The rearrangement uses TRBV6-5 and TRBJ1-2, with D possibly matching TRBD1 (6 bases). Germline values: CDR1 MNHEY, CDR2 SVGAGI. The CDR3 length is 15 residues. The ends were cut back, 2 bases at V and 4 bases at J, with 14 bases in the middle. The CDR3 bases are TGTGCCAGCAGTTACGGGGGACACCCGGGCTATGGCTACACCTTC. This codes for CASSYGGHPGYGYTF.

There are many counts of this clonotype. The rearrangement joins TRBV5-1 to TRBJ2-1, with a tentative D call TRBD1 (5 bases). The CDR3 consists of 14 residues. V shed 9 bases and J shed 0 bases, with 13 bases lying between them. Germline V gene sequence: CDR1 SGHRS, CDR2 YFSETQ. In nucleotides, the CDR3 is TGCGCCACACGACAGTCCAGCTCCTACAATGAGCAGTTCTTC. Translated: CATRQSSSYNEQFF.

This clonotype was recorded at least ten times. The chain joins TRBV27 to TRBJ2-3; the D gene is possibly TRBD1 (6 bases). The CDR3 is 13 residues long. CDR1 MNHEY and CDR2 SMNVEV come from the germline V gene (reference sequence). Trimming stripped 4 bases from V and 9 bases from J, with 14 bases between. As DNA, the CDR3 is TGTGCCAGCAGTTCAGCCTCCGGGACAACGCAGTATTTT. This gives the protein CASSSASGTTQYF.

The chain recombines TRBV12-3 or TRBV12-4 with TRBJ1-1, with D perhaps TRBD1 (6 bases). Trimming took 8 bases from V and 5 from J, leaving 24 bases between them. The length of the CDR3 is 16 residues. The CDR3 DNA follows: TGTGCCAGCGGGGACAATCGACAGGCCGTGGGGACTGAAGCTTTCTTT. It specifies CASGDNRQAVGTEAFF.

There are a few counts of this clonotype. The chain uses TRBV19 and TRBJ1-1; the D is unclear. The CDR3 runs 16 residues. The germline V gene has CDR1 LNHDA and CDR2 SQIVND (reference sequence). V gave up 10 bases and J gave up 4 bases, with 25 bases separating them. CDR3 protein: CATSHVLMSKGTEAFF. CDR3 nucleotides: TGTGCCACAAGTCACGTCTTAATGAGTAAGGGCACTGAAGCTTTCTTT.

This clonotype was seen only a few times. This chain uses TRBV6-5 with TRBJ1-2; 10 nucleotides agree with TRBD1. This CDR3 contains 15 residues. CDR1 and CDR2 from the germline V gene are MNHEY and SVGAGI. The trim removed 8 bases at V and 7 bases at J, leaving 13 bases unmatched. CDR3 protein: CASGPRRTGGFGYTF. The CDR3 DNA is TGTGCCAGCGGCCCAAGGAGGACAGGGGGATTTGGCTACACCTTC.

This clonotype has just a few counts. The rearrangement links TRBV5-1 to TRBJ2-2, with no clear D. Germline CDR1 SGHRS, CDR2 YFSETQ. This CDR3 is built from 15 residues. V was clipped by 5 bases and J by 1 base, with 12 bases between them. DNA for the CDR3: TGCGCCAGCAGTAACCCCCCTCGGAACACCGGGGAGCTGTTTTTT. Translation: CASSNPPRNTGELFF. The full variable domain, in which reference TRBV5-1 and TRBJ2-2 provide the parts outside the CDR3, is KAGVTQTPRYLIKTRGQQVTLSCSPISGHRSVSWYQQTPGQGLQFLFEYFSETQRNKGNFPGRFSGRQFSNSRSEMNVSTLELGDSALYLCASSNPPRNTGELFFGEGSRLTVL.

This clonotype showed up just a few times. V gene TRBV2 combines with J gene TRBJ2-7; D remains ambiguous. The CDR3 loop spans 13 amino acids. Per the germline V gene, CDR1 is SNHLY and CDR2 is FYNNEI. Trimming took off 8 bases at V and 2 bases at J, with 13 bases between the two ends. CDR3 region: CASGKRQPYEQYF. The CDR3, as DNA: TGTGCCAGCGGAAAGCGCCAACCCTACGAGCAGTACTTC.

This clonotype was detected a few times. The J gene is TRBJ1-1, the V gene TRBV5-1; D call uncertain. V was cut by 0 bases and J by 1 base, with 13 bases left in between. In germline, CDR1 is SGHRS, CDR2 YFSETQ. This CDR3 is built from 16 residues. The CDR3 loop reads CASSLGWLKANTEAFF. DNA for the CDR3: TGCGCCAGCAGCTTGGGTTGGCTGAAAGCGAACACTGAAGCTTTCTTT. Based on the CDR3 plus reference TRBV5-1 and TRBJ1-1, the full variable domain is KAGVTQTPRYLIKTRGQQVTLSCSPISGHRSVSWYQQTPGQGLQFLFEYFSETQRNKGNFPGRFSGRQFSNSRSEMNVSTLELGDSALYLCASSLGWLKANTEAFFGQGTRLTVV.

V is TRBV29-1 and J is TRBJ1-2; a possible D gene is TRBD1 (5 bases). The CDR3 has 13 residues. V lost 4 bases, J lost 4 bases, and 13 bases lay in between. CDR1 and CDR2 (germline): SQVTM, ANQGSEA. The CDR3 bases are TGCAGCGTTGCCCTAGACAGAACCTATGGCTACACCTTC. It translates to CSVALDRTYGYTF.

This clonotype was detected many times. The chain employs TRBV11-2 and TRBJ2-7; 7 nucleotides line up with TRBD1. The germline V gene encodes CDR1 SGHAT and CDR2 FQNNGV. With 5 bases clipped from V and 2 bases from J, the junction kept 18 bases outside the gene matches. There are 18 residues in the CDR3. The CDR3 DNA sequence: TGTGCCAGCAGCCCAATTAACAGGGGAAAAGACGTCGCCTACGAGCAGTACTTC. It translates to CASSPINRGKDVAYEQYF.

This clonotype has more than one count but fewer than ten. The chain links TRBV6-2 or TRBV6-3 to TRBJ2-7; a weak D match, TRBD1 (5 bases). Germline V gene lookup returns CDR1 MNHEY and CDR2 SVGEGT. V lost 4 bases and J 6 bases, leaving 13 bases between the germline ends. The CDR3 length is 13 residues. The CDR3, as DNA: TGTGCCAGCAGTTGGCAGGGCGGACGCGAGCAGTACTTC. It specifies CASSWQGGREQYF.

This clonotype was seen many times. The chain employs TRBV19 and TRBJ2-2; tentative D call: TRBD2 (5 bases). Germline V CDR1 and CDR2: LNHDA, SQIVND (reference sequence). This CDR3 spans 15 amino acids. V lost 1 base and J 0 bases, leaving 6 bases between the germline ends. The CDR3 protein is CASSIVGANTGELFF. The DNA for the CDR3 is TGTGCCAGTAGTATAGTGGGAGCGAACACCGGGGAGCTGTTTTTT.

This clonotype was detected many times. This rearrangement joins TRBV28 to TRBJ1-4, with 7 bases lining up with TRBD1. V gave up 6 bases and J gave up 0 bases; unmatched junction bases: 10. Germline-derived CDR1 and CDR2 are MDHEN and SYDVKM. The CDR3 is made up of 17 amino acids. CDR3 sequence: CASRSWTGGATNEKLFF. Written as DNA, the CDR3 is TGTGCCAGCAGGAGCTGGACAGGAGGAGCAACTAATGAAAAACTGTTTTTT.

V and J are TRBV14 and TRBJ1-1; D ambiguous. The CDR3 runs to 14 residues. Trimming pared 3 bases from V and 1 base from J, leaving 9 bases between. The germline V gene encodes CDR1 SGHDN and CDR2 FVKESK. The CDR3 DNA reads TGTGCCAGCAGCCACCCGCTTAAGAACACTGAAGCTTTCTTT. This sequence encodes CASSHPLKNTEAFF.